The T cell receptor (beta chain) under discussion was sequenced for a study of blood T cell repertoires in COVID-19. Looking at the study overall: In each case, the material was cDNA or gDNA derived from T cells, B-cell-depleted T cells, or PBMCs.

TCRdb's copy holds only in-frame clones and misses some; the assay was immunoSEQ multiplex PCR. The sample holds 150,000 or so clones, more than 75% seen once. Seattle patient enrollment occurred during active infection, with longitudinal follow-up thereafter. CDR1 is SGHDT, CDR2 YYEEEE, per germline. This CDR3 has 14 residues. V was clipped by 2 bases and J by 2 bases, with 11 bases between them. The rearrangement uses TRBV5-6 and TRBJ2-7, with D possibly matching TRBD2 (5 bases). The receptor comes from an older woman with COVID-19, enrolled during active disease. Sequencing was carried out using peripheral blood. Here the CDR3 reads CASSFGLAAYEQYF. In nucleotides, the CDR3 is TGTGCCAGCAGCTTCGGGCTAGCCGCCTACGAGCAGTACTTC. Drawing the rest from reference TRBV5-6 and TRBJ2-7, the complete variable domain is DAGVTQSPTHLIKTRGQQVTLRCSPKSGHDTVSWYQQALGQGPQFIFQYYEEEERQRGNFPDRFSGHQFPNYSSELNVNALLLGDSALYLCASSFGLAAYEQYFGPGTRLTVT.